The clone carrying this T cell receptor (beta chain) is a singleton in its sample. Its specificity is not known. In the same sample, other DNA sequences code for this CDR3. This sample was included in a study of cytomegalovirus exposure and HLA in healthy donors. Findings and limits, study-wide: Within a later analysis, the majority of CMV-associated TCR beta chains appeared HLA-restricted. High sensitivity and specificity were reportedly achieved when the classifier diagnosed cytomegalovirus status. V- and J-gene trimming in TCR beta was tied to a missense DCLRE1C variant by an analysis performed later.

The PCR contained 60 Vbeta and 13 Jbeta primers. This table comes from immunoSEQ multiplex PCR, and its TCRdb copy is limited to in-frame clones, with some not included. The table has fewer than 250,000 clones, 75% to 90% seen once; the top ten hold about 1.1%. The CDR3 covers 13 residues. From germline, CDR1 is MNHEY and CDR2 SMNVEV (reference sequence). Trimming took 4 bases from V and 2 from J, leaving 5 bases between them. The chain combines TRBV27 with TRBJ2-2; D gene unclear. This TCR was sampled from a boy aged 2 to 10 in good health and CMV-seronegative. The sample comprised PBMCs. CDR3 bases: TGTGCCAGCAGTTCCGGTAACACCGGGGAGCTGTTTTTT. It yields the protein CASSSGNTGELFF.